This T cell receptor beta chain was documented in a study of shared T cell receptors in the human thymus. The CDR3 runs 15 residues. Germline V gene lookup returns CDR1 MNHEY and CDR2 SVGAGI. V shed 4 bases, J shed 3 bases, and the junction held 4 bases outside the gene matches. Profiling relied on immunoSEQ multiplex PCR, and the TCRdb table lists in-frame clones only, not all of them. The profile covers hundreds of thousands of clones, with roughly 86% appearing a single time and over 0.008% taken by the ten largest. These data also formed part of another study, on human thymus T cells. That paper notes: Healthy Finnish infants undergoing corrective surgery for congenital heart defects were the donors. From resections taken during corrective heart surgery, the thymus tissue was obtained. There were highly overlapping thymic repertoires among unrelated individuals, as related research reported.

This TCR derives from a boy under two years old with a congenital heart defect. The rearrangement joins TRBV6-5 to TRBJ2-3; 10 bases agree with TRBD2. The sequenced sample consisted of thymocytes. The CDR3 reads CASSSSGRATDTQYF. In DNA, the CDR3 is TGTGCCAGCAGTTCAAGCGGGAGGGCGACAGATACGCAGTATTTT.